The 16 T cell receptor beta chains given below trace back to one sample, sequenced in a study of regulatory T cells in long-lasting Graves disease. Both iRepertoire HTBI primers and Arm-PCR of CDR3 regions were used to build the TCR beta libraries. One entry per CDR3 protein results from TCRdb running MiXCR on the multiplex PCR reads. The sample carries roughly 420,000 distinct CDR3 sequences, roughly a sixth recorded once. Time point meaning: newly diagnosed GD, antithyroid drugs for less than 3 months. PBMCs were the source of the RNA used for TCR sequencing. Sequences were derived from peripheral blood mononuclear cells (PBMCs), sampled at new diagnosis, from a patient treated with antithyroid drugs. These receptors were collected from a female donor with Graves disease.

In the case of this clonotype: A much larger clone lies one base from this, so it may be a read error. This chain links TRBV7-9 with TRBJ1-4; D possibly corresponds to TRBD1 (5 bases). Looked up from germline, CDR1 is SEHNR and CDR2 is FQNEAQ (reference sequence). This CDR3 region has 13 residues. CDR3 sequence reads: CAGSPGTLEKLFF. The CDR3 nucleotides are TGTGCCGGCAGCCCAGGGACGTTGGAAAAACTGTTTTTT.

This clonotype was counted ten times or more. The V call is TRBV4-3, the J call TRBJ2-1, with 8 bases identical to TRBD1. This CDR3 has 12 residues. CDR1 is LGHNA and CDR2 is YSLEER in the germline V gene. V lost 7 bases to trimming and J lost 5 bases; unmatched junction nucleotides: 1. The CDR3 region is CASTDRDNEQFF. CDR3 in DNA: TGCGCCAGCACGGACAGGGACAATGAGCAGTTCTTC.

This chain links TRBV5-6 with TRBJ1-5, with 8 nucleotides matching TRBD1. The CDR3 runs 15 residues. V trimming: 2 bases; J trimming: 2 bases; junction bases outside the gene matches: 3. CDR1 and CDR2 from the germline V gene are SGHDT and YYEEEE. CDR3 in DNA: TGTGCCAGCAGCTTACAGGGGGTTGGCAATCAGCCCCAGCATTTT. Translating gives CASSLQGVGNQPQHF.

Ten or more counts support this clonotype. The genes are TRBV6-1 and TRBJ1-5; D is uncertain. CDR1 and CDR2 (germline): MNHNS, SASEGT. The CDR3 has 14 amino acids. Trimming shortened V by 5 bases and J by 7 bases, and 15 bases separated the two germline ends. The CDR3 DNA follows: TGTGCCAGCAGTCCAGGTGACGGAGGGCAGCCCCAGCATTTT. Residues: CASSPGDGGQPQHF.

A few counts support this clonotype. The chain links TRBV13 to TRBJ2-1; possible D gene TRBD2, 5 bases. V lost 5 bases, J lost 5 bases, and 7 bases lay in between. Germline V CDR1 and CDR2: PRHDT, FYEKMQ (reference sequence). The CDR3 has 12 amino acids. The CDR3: CASSTGNNEQFF. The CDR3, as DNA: TGTGCCAGCAGCACCGGGAACAATGAGCAGTTCTTC.

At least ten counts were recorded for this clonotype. CDR3 sequence reads: CASKEGLGYGYTF. The CDR3 bases are TGTGCCAGCAAGGAAGGTCTGGGCTATGGCTACACCTTC. The chain couples TRBV2 to TRBJ1-2; no reliable D call. This CDR3 spans 13 amino acids. Trimming cost V 7 bases and J 4 bases, with 13 bases left between them. Germline CDR1 reads SNHLY; CDR2 reads FYNNEI.

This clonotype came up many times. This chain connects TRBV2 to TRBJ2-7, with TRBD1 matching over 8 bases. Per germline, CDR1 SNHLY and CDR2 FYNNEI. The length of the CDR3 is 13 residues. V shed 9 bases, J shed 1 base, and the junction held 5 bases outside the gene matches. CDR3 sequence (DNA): TGTGCCAGGGGCCGGACAGGGTCCTACGAGCAGTACTTC. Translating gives CARGRTGSYEQYF.

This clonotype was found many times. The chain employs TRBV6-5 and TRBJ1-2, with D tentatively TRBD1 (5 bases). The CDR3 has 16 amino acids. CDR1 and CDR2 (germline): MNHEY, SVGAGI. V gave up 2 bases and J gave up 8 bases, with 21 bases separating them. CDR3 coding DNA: TGTGCCAGCAGTTACCTGCGGAGTCAGGGCCGAAAAGGCTACACCTTC. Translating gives CASSYLRSQGRKGYTF.

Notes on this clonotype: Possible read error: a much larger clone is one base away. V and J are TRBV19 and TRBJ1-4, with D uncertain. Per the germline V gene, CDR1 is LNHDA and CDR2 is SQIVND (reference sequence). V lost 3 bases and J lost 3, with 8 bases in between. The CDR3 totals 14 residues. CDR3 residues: CASSMTRPNEKLFF. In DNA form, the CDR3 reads TGTGCCAGTAGTATGACGAGGCCTAATGAAAAACTGTTTTTT.

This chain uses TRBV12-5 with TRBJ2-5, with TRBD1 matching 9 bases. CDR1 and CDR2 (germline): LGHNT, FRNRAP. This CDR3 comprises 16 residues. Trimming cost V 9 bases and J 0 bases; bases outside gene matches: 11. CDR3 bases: TGTGCTAGCGGAAAAGGCGACAGGGGGTACCAAGAGACCCAGTACTTC. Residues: CASGKGDRGYQETQYF.

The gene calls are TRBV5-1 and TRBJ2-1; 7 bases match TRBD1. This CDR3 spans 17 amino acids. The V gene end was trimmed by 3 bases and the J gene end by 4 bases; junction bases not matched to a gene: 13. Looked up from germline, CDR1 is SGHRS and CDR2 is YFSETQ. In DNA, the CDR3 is TGCGCCAGCAGCTCCGCGAGGGGGACAGTAAATTACAATGAGCAGTTCTTC. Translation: CASSSARGTVNYNEQFF.

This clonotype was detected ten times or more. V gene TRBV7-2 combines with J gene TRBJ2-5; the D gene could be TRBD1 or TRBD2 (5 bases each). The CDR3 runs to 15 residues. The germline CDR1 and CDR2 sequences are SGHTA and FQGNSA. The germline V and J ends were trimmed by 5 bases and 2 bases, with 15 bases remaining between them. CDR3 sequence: CASSPGASGQETQYF. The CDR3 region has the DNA TGTGCCAGCAGCCCCGGGGCGAGCGGTCAAGAGACCCAGTACTTC.

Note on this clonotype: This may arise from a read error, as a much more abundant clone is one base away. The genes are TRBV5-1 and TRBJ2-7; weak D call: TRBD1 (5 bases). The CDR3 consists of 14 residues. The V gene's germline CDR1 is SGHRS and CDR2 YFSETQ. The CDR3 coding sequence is TGCGCCAGCGGCTTGTTTAAAGGGGATTACGAGCAGTACTTC. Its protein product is CASGLFKGDYEQYF.

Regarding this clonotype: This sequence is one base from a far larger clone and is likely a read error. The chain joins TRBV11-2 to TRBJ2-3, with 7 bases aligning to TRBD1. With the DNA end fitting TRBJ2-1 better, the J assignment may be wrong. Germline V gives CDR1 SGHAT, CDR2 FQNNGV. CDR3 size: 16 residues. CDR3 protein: CASSSYQGVRYNEQFF. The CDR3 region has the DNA TGTGCCAGCAGCTCTTACCAGGGGGTGAGGTACAATGAGCAGTTCTTC.

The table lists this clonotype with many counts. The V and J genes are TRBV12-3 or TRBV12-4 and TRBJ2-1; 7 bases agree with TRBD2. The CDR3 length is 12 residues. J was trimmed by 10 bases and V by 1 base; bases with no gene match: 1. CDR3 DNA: TGTGCCAGCAGTTTAGAAGCGGGAGAGCAGTTCTTC. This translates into CASSLEAGEQFF.

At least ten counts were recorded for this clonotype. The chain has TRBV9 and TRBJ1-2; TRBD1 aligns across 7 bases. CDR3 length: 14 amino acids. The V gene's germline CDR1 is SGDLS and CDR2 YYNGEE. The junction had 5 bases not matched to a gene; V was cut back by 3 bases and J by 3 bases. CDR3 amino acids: CASSAGGTDYGYTF. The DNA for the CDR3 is TGTGCCAGCAGCGCAGGGGGTACGGACTATGGCTACACCTTC.